Here is one T cell receptor (beta chain) with its context. The antigen is not known. This specimen belongs to a study of T cell repertoires in cytomegalovirus infection. In the study overall: Public TCR beta signatures provided an indication of both CMV infection and a matching HLA type. Overall study results and limits: Clonotypes of TCR beta that were HLA-C-restricted and CMV-specific dominated the ex vivo response. Cumulative public TCR beta family frequency identified CMV carriers with the relevant HLA.

MiXCR, run by TCRdb on the reads, gives a single entry per CDR3 protein. This table has some 350,000 distinct CDR3 sequences, 15% to 20% appearing once. The CDR3 runs to 14 residues. Per germline, CDR1 LGHDT and CDR2 YNNKEL (reference sequence). Trimming left V 5 bases short and J 6 bases short, with 14 bases between. The source material was PBMCs. V gene TRBV3-1 combines with J gene TRBJ2-1; possibly TRBD2 for D (6 bases). This receptor was taken from a human donor in good health (CMV status not recorded). Some clones in this sample may be carry-over from other donors' samples. CDR3 residues: CASSLLAGPNEQFF. The CDR3 coding sequence is TGTGCCAGCAGCTTACTCGCGGGGCCCAATGAGCAGTTCTTC.